This T cell receptor (beta chain) was profiled in a study of post-analysis software for immune sequencing data (dated by TCRdb to about 2015). Broadly, across the study: Recorded disease courses included relapsing-remitting, secondary progressive and progressive-relapsing multiple sclerosis, with some patients lacking subtype annotation. The patient repertoires were compared against approximately ten previously published healthy control repertoires obtained from donors aged roughly 6 to 25 years. A subset of samples was prepared in parallel using single-end sample barcoding, then pooled and co-amplified after Illumina adapter ligation.

The CDR3 holds 15 amino acids from the cysteine to the phenylalanine. The only DNA kept is the CDR3, 45 bases in frame from the first base. V was cut back by 0 bases and J by 1 base, leaving a gap of 9 bases between them. Reading the germline V gene gives CDR1 ENHRY and CDR2 SYGVKD. This clonotype was observed a few times. Its antigen specificity is not known. No clone much larger than this one lies a single base away; base qualities are absent. General conclusions and limits of the study: Direct clustering with F measure showed strong co-clustering of samples prepared in the same batch, prompting a batch-effect correction. Patients showed significantly higher frequencies than controls for a handful of TRBV segments, among them TRBV5-6, TRBV5-1 and TRBV20-1. Normalized Chao1 diversity was significantly lower in multiple sclerosis patients than controls, suggesting substantial peripheral T-cell clonal expansion. The control group was slightly older than the multiple sclerosis patient group.

To demonstrate the VDJtools post-analysis software, TCR beta repertoires were profiled from the peripheral blood of 13 young patients with multiple sclerosis. The multiple sclerosis patients were children and adolescents ranging in age from about 6 to 17 years. Library construction relied on PCR. This sample was sequenced with an Illumina HiSeq 2500. To reduce PCR and sequencing biases, unique molecular identifiers were built into the TCR beta cDNA libraries. Every 1 to 10 million input T cells yielded approximately 500,000 cDNA molecules, meaning each molecule approximated one T cell. The patient libraries were prepared and sequenced with the same protocol used for the earlier healthy control dataset. Within a given batch, samples were prepared together, multiplexed and sequenced on the same HiSeq lane. Per the source publication's procedure: Raw barcoded reads were processed with MIGEC, and single-read molecular identifier groups were discarded before consensus assembly and CDR3 extraction. Clonotype tables were post-analysed with VDJtools, and diversity was normalized by down-sampling all datasets to the smallest sample size. To correct batch-related cross-sample contamination, repertoire overlap clustering matched CDR3 amino acid sequences but not nucleotide sequences. TCRdb applied fastp at Q25 and MiXCR to the public reads, then kept only in-frame beta chains. Here each entry gathers all rows of one CDR3 protein and keeps the most common genes and DNA. The V and J calls and clone size are TCRdb's, not the authors'. In this sample the table shows under 650,000 distinct CDR3 sequences, about 40% of which occur a single time. The ten largest clones add up to 1.7% of the sample.

The sample comprised blood. The TCR was taken from a girl aged 10 to 17 with multiple sclerosis. This chain joins TRBV10-3 to TRBJ1-2; the D gene identity is not certain. The CDR3 loop reads CAISESKVFNYGYTF. The nucleotide sequence reads TGTGCCATCAGTGAGTCGAAGGTCTTTAACTATGGCTACACCTTC.